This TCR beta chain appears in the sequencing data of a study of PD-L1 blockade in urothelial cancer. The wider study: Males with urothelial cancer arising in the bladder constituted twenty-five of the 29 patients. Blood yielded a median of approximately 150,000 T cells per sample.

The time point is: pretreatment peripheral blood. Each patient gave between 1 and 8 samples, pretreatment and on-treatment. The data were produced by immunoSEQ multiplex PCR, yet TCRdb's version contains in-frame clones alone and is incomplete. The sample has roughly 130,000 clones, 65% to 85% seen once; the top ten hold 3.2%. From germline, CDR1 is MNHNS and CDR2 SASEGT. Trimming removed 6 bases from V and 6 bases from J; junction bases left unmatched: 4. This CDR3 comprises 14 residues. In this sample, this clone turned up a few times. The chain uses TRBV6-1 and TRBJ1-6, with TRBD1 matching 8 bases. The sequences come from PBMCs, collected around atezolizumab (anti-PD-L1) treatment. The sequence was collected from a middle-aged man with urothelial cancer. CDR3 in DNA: TGTGCCAGCAGCTCACAGGGGGGTAATTCACCCCTCCACTTT. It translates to CASSSQGGNSPLHF.